Below, 16 T cell receptor beta chains from the same sample are listed, as sequenced in a study of molecular identifiers for immune sequencing clone quantification. One entry per CDR3 protein results from TCRdb running MiXCR on the PCR reads. The sample yields roughly 630,000 distinct CDR3 sequences, 25% seen once. Sequenced input: naive CD8+ T cells from blood, with Jurkat cell RNA spiked in. Specified subset: FACS-sorted CD8+CD4-CCR7+CD45RA+ naive T cells. The receptors shown here come from a human donor in good health. Some libraries in this study had Jurkat cell RNA spiked in.

This clonotype occurred a few times. The gene calls are TRBV18 and TRBJ1-4; D is undetermined. V gave up 3 bases and J gave up 8 bases, with 19 bases separating them. CDR3 length: 16 residues. Germline V gene sequence: CDR1 KGHSH, CDR2 LQKENI. The CDR3 sequence is CASSPRSWELGEKLFF. The CDR3 bases are TGTGCCAGCTCACCTCGTAGCTGGGAATTGGGCGAAAAACTGTTTTTT. Together with reference TRBV18 and TRBJ1-4, the CDR3 gives the full variable domain: NAGVMQNPRHLVRRRGQEARLRCSPMKGHSHVYWYRQLPEEGLKFMVYLQKENIIDESGMPKERFSAEFPKEGPSILRIQQVVRGDSAAYFCASSPRSWELGEKLFFGSGTQLSVL.

This clonotype was recorded a few times. The CDR3 is CASSKKQRRTAREQYF. The CDR3 DNA follows: TGTGCCAGCAGCAAAAAACAGCGGAGGACTGCTCGGGAGCAGTACTTC. The chain employs TRBV21-1 and TRBJ2-7; TRBD2 was called by the table and not checked on the DNA. TRBV21-1 represents a pseudogene. CDR3 size: 16 residues.

Note on this clonotype: Compared with germline, one end of the junction differs, possibly owing to a read error. The chain employs TRBV5-3 and TRBJ2-7; D gene uncertain. TRBV5-3 is an ORF for which the function is uncertain. There are 10 residues in the CDR3. In nucleotides, the CDR3 is TGTGCCAGCAGCTCGGAGAAGCGATACTTC. This gives the protein CASSSEKRYF.

The rearrangement links TRBV6-6 to TRBJ1-1, with a possible D match to TRBD1 (6 bases). The length of the CDR3 is 14 residues. V lost 4 bases to trimming and J lost 6 bases, with 15 bases between them. Germline V gene lookup returns CDR1 MNHNY and CDR2 SVGAGI (reference sequence). CDR3 in DNA: TGTGCCAGCAGTTTGTCAGGGGCGGGGGCTGAAGCTTTCTTT. Protein sequence: CASSLSGAGAEAFF.

Many counts were recorded for this clonotype. The chain couples TRBV9 to TRBJ1-1, with D unclear. The CDR3 extends over 14 amino acids. Trimming took 0 bases from V and 5 from J, leaving 11 bases between them. The germline gives CDR1 SGDLS, CDR2 YYNGEE. CDR3 amino acids: CASSVEGRGTEAFF. The CDR3, as DNA: TGTGCCAGCAGCGTAGAAGGGAGAGGGACTGAAGCTTTCTTT.

As to this clonotype: A much larger clone is a single base away; this may be a read error. The genes are TRBV7-6 and TRBJ2-1; 8 bases align to TRBD1. The J call may be incorrect, as the DNA end agrees better with TRBJ2-7. The CDR3 extends over 14 amino acids. Germline lookup yields CDR1 SGHVS and CDR2 FNYEAQ. The CDR3 DNA reads as TGTGCCAGCAGCGCACAGGGACAGGCCTACGAGCAGTACTTC. Protein: CASSAQGQAYEQYF.

In regard to this clonotype: One end of the junction fails to match germline, which may point to a read error. This chain joins TRBV27 and TRBJ1-5; D unresolved. Germline V CDR1 and CDR2: MNHEY, SMNVEV (reference sequence). The CDR3 sequence is 13 residues long. The CDR3 region has the DNA TGTGCTAGCAGTTTCTCCAGCAATCTGCCCCAGCATTTT. This gives the protein CASSFSSNLPQHF.

The chain has TRBV24-1 and TRBJ2-2, with 7 bases identical to TRBD1. The CDR3 extends over 15 amino acids. Germline values: CDR1 KGHDR, CDR2 SFDVKD. J lost 6 bases, V lost 1 base, and 4 bases had no gene match. The CDR3 DNA reads as TGTGCCACCAGTGATTTCAATAGGGGGCCCGGGGAGCTGTTTTTT. Translation: CATSDFNRGPGELFF.

This clonotype came up many times. The chain combines TRBV5-1 with TRBJ2-2; 10 bases match TRBD2. Trimming removed 0 bases from V and 2 bases from J; junction bases left unmatched: 22. CDR1 SGHRS and CDR2 YFSETQ come from the germline V gene. The CDR3 is 23 amino acids. This chain's CDR3 is CASSLAVGEGLAGEIINTGELFF. CDR3 coding DNA: TGCGCCAGCAGCTTGGCCGTTGGAGAAGGCCTAGCGGGAGAGATAATAAACACCGGGGAGCTGTTTTTT.

This clonotype was observed at least ten times. The V call is TRBV27, the J call TRBJ2-5, with a possible D match to TRBD1 (5 bases). CDR3 size: 16 residues. Germline V gives CDR1 MNHEY, CDR2 SMNVEV (reference sequence). V lost 4 bases and J 1 base, leaving 16 bases between the germline ends. CDR3 amino acids: CASSSRQGFGQETQYF. DNA for the CDR3: TGTGCCAGCAGTTCGAGGCAGGGTTTTGGCCAAGAGACCCAGTACTTC.

This clonotype was detected many times. The chain couples TRBV30 to TRBJ2-3, with a possible D match to TRBD2 (6 bases). This CDR3 has 15 residues. Trimming cost V 0 bases and J 0 bases, with 10 bases left between them. Germline CDR1 reads GTSNPN; CDR2 reads SVGIG (reference sequence). The CDR3, as DNA: TGTGCCTGGAGTGTACCGGCGGGGAGCACAGATACGCAGTATTTT. It is translated as CAWSVPAGSTDTQYF.

This chain connects TRBV11-2 to TRBJ2-7; D is tentatively TRBD1 or TRBD2 (5 bases each). Trimming removed 2 bases at V and 3 bases at J, with 14 bases between. The CDR3 consists of 15 residues. Germline CDR1 reads SGHAT; CDR2 reads FQNNGV. This chain's CDR3 is CASSLLGARGYEQYF. CDR3 DNA sequence: TGTGCCAGCAGCTTACTCGGGGCAAGGGGCTACGAGCAGTACTTC.

This clonotype has just a few counts. V is TRBV2 and J is TRBJ2-5; D may be TRBD1 (6 bases). Germline values: CDR1 SNHLY, CDR2 FYNNEI. Trimming left V 4 bases short and J 3 bases short, with 12 bases between. This CDR3 is built from 14 residues. Written as DNA, the CDR3 is TGTGCCAGCAGTGTGGACAGCATAAAAGAGACCCAGTACTTC. As protein: CASSVDSIKETQYF. Full variable domain (rest looked up from reference TRBV2 and TRBJ2-5): EPEVTQTPSHQVTQMGQEVILRCVPISNHLYFYWYRQILGQKVEFLVSFYNNEISEKSEIFDDQFSVERPDGSNFTLKIRSTKLEDSAMYFCASSVDSIKETQYFGPGTRLLVL.

This clonotype was recorded many times. The chain carries TRBV4-3 and TRBJ1-2; unclear D gene. There are 16 residues in the CDR3. Trimming took 0 bases from V and 2 from J, leaving 13 bases between them. Germline CDR1 and CDR2: LGHNA and YSLEER. CDR3 sequence reads: CASSQDGAEENYGYTF. Written as DNA, the CDR3 is TGCGCCAGCAGCCAAGACGGTGCAGAAGAGAACTATGGCTACACCTTC.

About this clonotype itself: A much larger clonotype is one base distant, so this may be a read error. The rearrangement joins TRBV29-1 to TRBJ2-6; the D is unclear. The CDR3 contains 16 residues. Germline V CDR1 and CDR2: SQVTM, ANQGSEA. CDR3 residues: CGVDEGIASGANVLTF. The CDR3 nucleotides read TGCGGCGTTGATGAAGGGATTGCCTCTGGGGCCAACGTCCTGACTTTC.

This clonotype was observed at least ten times. The CDR3 reads CAWSVGLNTEAFF. DNA of the CDR3: TGTGCCTGGAGTGTCGGATTGAACACTGAAGCTTTCTTT. V is TRBV30 and J is TRBJ1-1, with no clear D. V was cut by 0 bases and J by 0 bases, with 5 bases left in between. The CDR3 totals 13 residues. Germline loops: CDR1 GTSNPN, CDR2 SVGIG (reference sequence).